The 19 T cell receptor beta chains reported below all come from one sample, sequenced in a study of PD-L1 blockade in urothelial cancer. Sequencing used immunoSEQ multiplex PCR; TCRdb keeps in-frame clones, though not all of them. In the table there are over 75,000 clones, 70% to 90% of which are singletons. Time point meaning: pretreatment peripheral blood. The specimen was PBMCs, collected around atezolizumab (anti-PD-L1) treatment. The receptors derive from a man in his 60s with urothelial cancer.

This chain connects TRBV7-9 to TRBJ2-7; maybe TRBD1 (6 bases). Germline V CDR1 and CDR2: SEHNR, FQNEAQ (reference sequence). V lost 4 bases to trimming and J lost 5 bases, with 21 bases between them. The CDR3 is 16 residues long. The CDR3 is CASSSSWGQINDEQYF. The CDR3 region has the DNA TGTGCCAGCAGCTCGTCCTGGGGGCAAATTAACGACGAGCAGTACTTC.

This clone was observed a few times. This sequence joins TRBV6-1 and TRBJ1-2, with 9 bases aligning to TRBD1. In germline, CDR1 is MNHNS, CDR2 SASEGT. J gave up 5 bases and V 6 bases, and 4 bases lay outside the gene matches. This CDR3 region has 13 residues. Here the CDR3 reads CASRTTGGYGYTF. CDR3 DNA: TGTGCCAGCAGAACGACAGGGGGATATGGCTACACCTTC.

This chain links TRBV6-5 with TRBJ1-5; weak D call: TRBD1 (6 bases). Germline V CDR1 and CDR2: MNHEY, SVGAGI. V was pared by 6 bases and J by 1 base, with 13 bases between. This CDR3 region has 15 residues. The CDR3 DNA follows: TGTGCCAGCAGCGATACTACAGGGAGCAATCAGCCCCAGCATTTT. It yields the protein CASSDTTGSNQPQHF.

V usage is TRBV5-1 and J usage is TRBJ2-1; 10 bases agree with TRBD2. Germline V gene data show CDR1 as SGHRS and CDR2 as YFSETQ. The CDR3 is 14 residues long. J was trimmed by 5 bases and V by 7 bases; bases with no gene match: 6. The CDR3 is CASQIAGGDNEQFF. The CDR3 bases are TGCGCCAGCCAAATAGCGGGAGGCGACAATGAGCAGTTCTTC. Looking up the rest from reference TRBV5-1 and TRBJ2-1 gives the full variable domain: KAGVTQTPRYLIKTRGQQVTLSCSPISGHRSVSWYQQTPGQGLQFLFEYFSETQRNKGNFPGRFSGRQFSNSRSEMNVSTLELGDSALYLCASQIAGGDNEQFFGPGTRLTVL.

The chain has TRBV9 and TRBJ2-1, with 7 bases fitting TRBD2. V lost 3 bases and J lost 7; bases outside the gene matches: 7. The length of the CDR3 is 14 residues. Germline V gene sequence: CDR1 SGDLS, CDR2 YYNGEE. The CDR3: CASSATSLGNEQFF. CDR3 nucleotides: TGTGCCAGCAGCGCGACTAGCCTGGGAAATGAGCAGTTCTTC.

CDR3 protein: CASSAQTGTEAFF. In nucleotides, the CDR3 is TGTGCCAGCAGCGCGCAAACAGGGACTGAAGCTTTCTTT. This chain links TRBV7-3 with TRBJ1-1; a weak D match, TRBD1 (6 bases). With 5 bases removed from V and 5 bases from J, the gap between germline ends came to 12 bases. Germline CDR1 reads SGHTA; CDR2 reads FQGTGA. The CDR3 runs to 13 residues.

In DNA, the CDR3 is TGTGCCAGCAGCTTGGGTGGAGTTTTCTACGAGCAGTACTTC. This gives the protein CASSLGGVFYEQYF. This chain uses TRBV5-4 with TRBJ2-7; D gene unclear. The CDR3 covers 14 residues. The germline V and J ends were trimmed by 0 bases and 3 bases, with 10 bases remaining between them. Germline V gene data show CDR1 as SGHNT and CDR2 as YYREEE (reference sequence).

The V call is TRBV28, the J call TRBJ1-1; 12 bases fit TRBD1. This CDR3 contains 13 residues. Germline V gives CDR1 MDHEN, CDR2 SYDVKM. Losses at the gene ends were 4 bases for V and 11 bases for J; bases not matched to a gene: 5. The CDR3 loop is CASSSGTGGFAFF. The CDR3 DNA reads as TGTGCCAGCAGTTCGGGGACAGGGGGCTTCGCTTTCTTT.

There are a few counts of this clone. This chain connects TRBV4-1 to TRBJ2-7, with D perhaps matching TRBD2 (5 bases). V lost 3 bases and J lost 5, with 11 bases in between. Germline loops: CDR1 MGHRA, CDR2 YSYEKL. CDR3 length: 13 residues. CDR3 sequence (DNA): TGCGCCAGCAGCCAGGGAGCTCCCCACGAGCAGTACTTC. Protein: CASSQGAPHEQYF.

The genes are TRBV28 and TRBJ2-2; 8 bases match TRBD2. Losses at the gene ends were 6 bases for V and 10 bases for J; bases not matched to a gene: 22. Germline CDR1 is MDHEN and CDR2 is SYDVKM. The CDR3 spans 18 residues. The CDR3 nucleotides read TGTGCCAGCAGCCTATGGCCTCGCGCTGGAGCGGGAGTTGAGGAGCTGTTTTTT. It codes for CASSLWPRAGAGVEELFF.

This chain links TRBV6-1 with TRBJ1-2; 7 bases are a match to TRBD1. This CDR3 contains 13 residues. Germline CDR1 reads MNHNS; CDR2 reads SASEGT. V was clipped by 6 bases and J by 4 bases; unmatched bases: 5. CDR3 nucleotides: TGTGCCAGCAGAGAGGGACAGATCTATGGCTACACCTTC. Translated: CASREGQIYGYTF.

The chain employs TRBV20-1 and TRBJ1-2, with D perhaps TRBD1 (6 bases). From germline, CDR1 is DFQATT and CDR2 SNEGSKA (reference sequence). This CDR3 has 11 amino acids. Trimming cost V 0 bases and J 12 bases, with 11 bases left between them. CDR3 sequence (DNA): TGCAGTGCTAGAGAGGGGGCGAGGGACACCTTC. This codes for CSAREGARDTF.

This clone was seen only once. The chain has TRBV19 and TRBJ1-2; D gene ambiguous. CDR3 length equals 14 residues. From germline, CDR1 is LNHDA and CDR2 SQIVND (reference sequence). The ends were cut back, 7 bases at V and 5 bases at J, with 17 bases in the middle. The DNA for the CDR3 is TGTGCCAGTACGACGAGATGGGAGGAGTATGGCTACACCTTC. Translating it yields CASTTRWEEYGYTF. The variable domain in full, with the rest retrieved from reference TRBV19 and TRBJ1-2, is DGGITQSPKYLFRKEGQNVTLSCEQNLNHDAMYWYRQDPGQGLRLIYYSQIVNDFQKGDIAEGYSVSREKKESFPLTVTSAQKNPTAFYLCASTTRWEEYGYTFGSGTRLTVV.

This clone was counted once. The chain combines TRBV12-5 with TRBJ1-4; 8 nucleotides align to TRBD1. The V gene's germline CDR1 is LGHNT and CDR2 FRNRAP. The V segment lost 6 bases and the J segment 8 bases; nucleotides outside the gene matches: 11. The length of the CDR3 is 15 residues. Here the CDR3 DNA reads TGTGCTAGTGGAACCGGGACAGGCAAAGGGGAAAAACTGTTTTTT. Translation: CASGTGTGKGEKLFF.

J is TRBJ2-7 and V is TRBV5-1; TRBD1 might be the D (6 bases). Trimming removed 0 bases from V and 6 bases from J, with 16 bases in between. Germline V lookup: CDR1 SGHRS, CDR2 YFSETQ. The CDR3 spans 15 residues. CDR3 sequence: CASSLVGRGDLEQYF. CDR3 DNA sequence: TGCGCCAGCAGCTTGGTGGGCAGGGGAGATCTCGAGCAGTACTTC.

The CDR3 protein is CASSREGAAHNEQFF. Here the CDR3 DNA reads TGTGCCAGCAGCCGAGAGGGGGCGGCCCACAATGAGCAGTTCTTC. The V and J genes are TRBV7-2 and TRBJ2-1; TRBD1 aligns across 7 bases. The germline V gene encodes CDR1 SGHTA and CDR2 FQGNSA. Unmatched junction bases numbered 9, after V lost 5 bases and J lost 5 bases. This CDR3 contains 15 residues.

The CDR3 nucleotides are TGTGCCAGCAGCCGGAACACTGAAGCTTTCTTT. It is translated as CASSRNTEAFF. This chain uses TRBV6-5 with TRBJ1-1; D ambiguous. This CDR3 is built from 11 residues. Trimming cost V 6 bases and J 1 base, with 3 bases left between them. CDR1 and CDR2 (germline): MNHEY, SVGAGI.

The chain links TRBV6-5 to TRBJ2-2, with 7 bases aligning to TRBD1. The V gene end was trimmed by 0 bases and the J gene end by 4 bases; junction bases not matched to a gene: 5. Germline CDR1 MNHEY, CDR2 SVGAGI. The CDR3 has 16 amino acids. The CDR3 here is CASSYSNDRATGELFF. In DNA, the CDR3 is TGTGCCAGCAGTTACTCGAATGACAGGGCCACCGGGGAGCTGTTTTTT.

The chain couples TRBV5-1 to TRBJ2-7; 9 bases line up with TRBD1. Germline V gene lookup returns CDR1 SGHRS and CDR2 YFSETQ. The J segment lost 2 bases and the V segment lost 3 bases, leaving 9 bases of the junction unmatched. CDR3 length equals 16 residues. DNA for the CDR3: TGCGCCAGCAGCTACAGAACAGGGGGCGAACCCTACGAGCAGTACTTC. It codes for CASSYRTGGEPYEQYF.